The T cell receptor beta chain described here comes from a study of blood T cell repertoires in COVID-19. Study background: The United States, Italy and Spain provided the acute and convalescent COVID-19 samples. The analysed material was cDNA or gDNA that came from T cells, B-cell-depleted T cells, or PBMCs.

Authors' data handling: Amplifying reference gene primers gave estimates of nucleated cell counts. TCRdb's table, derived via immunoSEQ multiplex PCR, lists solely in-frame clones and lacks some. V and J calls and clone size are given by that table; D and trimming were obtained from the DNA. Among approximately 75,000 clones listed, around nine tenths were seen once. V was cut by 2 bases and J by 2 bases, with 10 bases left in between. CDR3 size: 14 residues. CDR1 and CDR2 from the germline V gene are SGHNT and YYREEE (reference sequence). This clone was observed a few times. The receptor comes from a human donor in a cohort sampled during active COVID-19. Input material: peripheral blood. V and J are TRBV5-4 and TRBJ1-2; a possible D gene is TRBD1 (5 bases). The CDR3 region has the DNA TGTGCCAGCAGCTTAGGGACTTTAAACTATGGCTACACCTTC. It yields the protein CASSLGTLNYGYTF.